Following are 29 T cell receptor beta chains from one sample sequenced in a study of blood T cell repertoires in COVID-19 (dated by TCRdb to the early 2020s). Receptor libraries were prepared by the immunoSEQ multiplex PCR assay. TCRdb limited this immuneACCESS table to in-frame rearrangements with V and J called. A share of clones is missing; checked studies link under half to unresolved V genes, and the rest is unexplained. Here the sample has some 150,000 clones; about 77% occur a single time. The ten top clones hold less than 4.5% of the sample. Sequencing was performed on peripheral blood. The receptors here all came from a man between 60 and 75 years old with acute or convalescent COVID-19.

V and J are TRBV30 and TRBJ2-7; D may be TRBD2 (5 bases). The ends were cut back, 3 bases at V and 1 base at J, with 13 bases in the middle. CDR1 GTSNPN and CDR2 SVGIG come from the germline V gene (reference sequence). This CDR3 spans 14 amino acids. The CDR3 spells CAWRDGRGSYEQYF. The CDR3 DNA sequence: TGTGCCTGGAGGGATGGACGGGGTTCCTACGAGCAGTACTTC.

The V call is TRBV7-9, the J call TRBJ2-3, with 8 bases identical to TRBD1. With 5 bases clipped from V and 1 base from J, the junction kept 2 bases outside the gene matches. Per germline, CDR1 SEHNR and CDR2 FQNEAQ (reference sequence). The CDR3 covers 14 residues. CDR3 protein: CASSPTGGTDTQYF. The CDR3 nucleotides are TGTGCCAGCAGCCCGACAGGGGGCACAGATACGCAGTATTTT.

The J gene is TRBJ2-1, the V gene TRBV28; 14 bases fit TRBD2. Germline trimming cut 5 bases from V and 6 bases from J; bases unmatched to any gene: 3. Per the germline V gene, CDR1 is MDHEN and CDR2 is SYDVKM. There are 15 residues in the CDR3. This CDR3 reads CASSLGTSGSNEQFF. Here the CDR3 DNA reads TGTGCCAGCAGTCTAGGGACTAGCGGGAGCAATGAGCAGTTCTTC.

This clone was picked up one time. The CDR3 DNA reads TGTGCCAGCAGCCAAGCGGGACTAAATACCGGGGAGCTGTTTTTT. This encodes CASSQAGLNTGELFF. The chain recombines TRBV3-1 (or the pseudogene TRBV3-2) with TRBJ2-2, with 7 bases that match TRBD2. The junction had 4 bases not matched to a gene; V was cut back by 1 base and J by 5 bases. The CDR3 is 15 residues long. Germline CDR1 reads LGHDT; CDR2 reads YNNKEL (reference sequence).

The V call is TRBV7-2, the J call TRBJ2-7; 11 bases are a match to TRBD1. Per germline, CDR1 SGHTA and CDR2 FQGNSA. This CDR3 comprises 15 residues. Trimming cost V 1 base and J 2 bases; bases outside gene matches: 1. The CDR3 DNA sequence: TGTGCCAGCAGCTTAGGGGGACAGGGGGCCTACGAGCAGTACTTC. It specifies CASSLGGQGAYEQYF.

The chain couples TRBV27 to TRBJ2-1; a weak D match, TRBD2 (5 bases). V was shortened by 3 bases and J by 6 bases, with 15 bases between the two germline ends. This CDR3 is built from 15 residues. CDR1 and CDR2 from the germline V gene are MNHEY and SMNVEV (reference sequence). The CDR3 DNA sequence: TGTGCCAGCAGTTTTAGACGGACCCGGGGCAATGAGCAGTTCTTC. Translating gives CASSFRRTRGNEQFF.

Note on this clone: The same CDR3 is also encoded by other DNA sequences in this sample. This chain joins TRBV29-1 and TRBJ1-1; TRBD1 matches at 8 bases. CDR1 is SQVTM and CDR2 is ANQGSEA in the germline V gene. The J segment lost 2 bases and the V segment lost 7 bases, leaving 3 bases of the junction unmatched. CDR3 length equals 12 residues. CDR3 protein: CSAGQGNTEAFF. CDR3 nucleotide sequence: TGCAGCGCCGGACAGGGAAACACTGAAGCTTTCTTT. The whole variable domain, filled in from reference TRBV29-1 and TRBJ1-1, reads SAVISQKPSRDICQRGTSLTIQCQVDSQVTMMFWYRQQPGQSLTLIATANQGSEATYESGFVIDKFPISRPNLTFSTLTVSNMSPEDSSIYLCSAGQGNTEAFFGQGTRLTVV.

The chain is built from TRBV19 and TRBJ2-7, with D perhaps matching TRBD2 (5 bases). The CDR3 length is 16 residues. From germline, CDR1 is LNHDA and CDR2 SQIVND (reference sequence). V lost 4 bases, J lost 2 bases, and 18 bases lay in between. CDR3 residues: CASSNKVVGATYEQYF. In nucleotides, the CDR3 is TGTGCCAGTAGTAATAAGGTTGTGGGAGCAACCTACGAGCAGTACTTC.

V is TRBV28 and J is TRBJ1-4; perhaps TRBD1 as D (6 bases). Germline lookup yields CDR1 MDHEN and CDR2 SYDVKM. The CDR3 runs to 19 residues. V was cut by 2 bases and J by 7 bases, with 26 bases left in between. CDR3 coding DNA: TGTGCCAGCAGTTTAAATAGTCCGAGGACAGTCCTACAAGGTGAAAAACTGTTTTTT. Encoded protein: CASSLNSPRTVLQGEKLFF.

This clone was counted once. The chain employs TRBV6-1 and TRBJ1-5; D may be TRBD1 (5 bases). The V gene's germline CDR1 is MNHNS and CDR2 SASEGT. The CDR3 loop spans 17 amino acids. V was pared by 4 bases and J by 0 bases, with 16 bases between. CDR3 sequence (DNA): TGTGCCAGCAGTGGAAGGGGAAACAGTTATAGCAATCAGCCCCAGCATTTT. Residues: CASSGRGNSYSNQPQHF.

This clone was observed once. The chain links TRBV27 to TRBJ2-7; 7 positions agree with TRBD1. Germline V CDR1 and CDR2: MNHEY, SMNVEV (reference sequence). The J segment lost 6 bases and the V segment lost 4 bases, leaving 6 bases of the junction unmatched. The length of the CDR3 is 13 residues. DNA for the CDR3: TGTGCCAGCAGTTCACAGGGGCGAGGCGAGCAGTACTTC. Translation gives CASSSQGRGEQYF.

The chain recombines TRBV30 with TRBJ2-7, with D possibly TRBD2 on 7 matching bases. The CDR3 is made up of 12 amino acids. Trimming removed 5 bases at V and 2 bases at J, with 10 bases between. Germline V gives CDR1 GTSNPN, CDR2 SVGIG (reference sequence). In DNA, the CDR3 is TGTGCCTGGGGGAGGGGGACCTACGAGCAGTACTTC. Its protein product is CAWGRGTYEQYF.

The rearrangement links TRBV7-8 to TRBJ2-4, with 9 bases fitting TRBD1. The CDR3 sequence is 14 residues long. The V gene end was trimmed by 11 bases and the J gene end by 2 bases; junction bases not matched to a gene: 7. In germline, CDR1 is SGHVS, CDR2 FQNEAQ. CDR3 loop: CAVTGGAPKNIQYF. The DNA for the CDR3 is TGTGCCGTAACAGGGGGCGCCCCCAAAAACATTCAGTACTTC.

This sequence joins TRBV28 and TRBJ2-7; a possible D gene is TRBD2 (6 bases). Germline loops: CDR1 MDHEN, CDR2 SYDVKM. The CDR3 runs to 17 residues. The V end lost 4 bases, the J end lost 0 bases, and 19 bases lay between the germline ends. CDR3 sequence reads: CASSSEGLASSSYEQYF. For the CDR3, the DNA is TGTGCCAGCAGTTCCGAAGGCCTAGCGTCGAGCTCCTACGAGCAGTACTTC.

This chain uses TRBV23-1 with TRBJ2-1, with a weak D call TRBD1 (5 bases). TRBV23-1 is an ORF, and what it does is uncertain. Trimming removed 1 base at V and 0 bases at J, with 25 bases between. The CDR3 extends over 21 amino acids. The CDR3 here is CASSQWGHPTVAWGSYNEQFF. CDR3 DNA: TGCGCCAGCAGTCAATGGGGCCACCCGACAGTGGCGTGGGGCTCCTACAATGAGCAGTTCTTC.

This rearrangement joins TRBV18 to TRBJ1-1; 9 nucleotides align to TRBD1. Germline V gene lookup returns CDR1 KGHSH and CDR2 LQKENI. The V and J ends lost 6 bases and 3 bases, in that order; junction bases with no gene match: 5. The CDR3 runs 14 residues. The CDR3 is CASSPTGGDTEAFF. The CDR3, as DNA: TGTGCCAGCTCCCCCACAGGGGGCGACACTGAAGCTTTCTTT. Drawing the rest from reference TRBV18 and TRBJ1-1, the complete variable domain is NAGVMQNPRHLVRRRGQEARLRCSPMKGHSHVYWYRQLPEEGLKFMVYLQKENIIDESGMPKERFSAEFPKEGPSILRIQQVVRGDSAAYFCASSPTGGDTEAFFGQGTRLTVV.

This chain links TRBV5-6 with TRBJ2-3; 8 bases map to TRBD2. V dropped 4 bases and J dropped 6; count of bases not matched to a gene: 7. The germline gives CDR1 SGHDT, CDR2 YYEEEE. This CDR3 comprises 14 residues. The CDR3 DNA reads as TGTGCCAGCAGCCAAGGACTAGCATCGGATACGCAGTATTTT. Amino acid sequence: CASSQGLASDTQYF.

The J gene is TRBJ2-1, the V gene TRBV27; perhaps TRBD2 as D (5 bases). Per germline, CDR1 MNHEY and CDR2 SMNVEV (reference sequence). V lost 3 bases, J lost 3 bases, and 12 bases lay in between. The CDR3 is made up of 15 amino acids. The CDR3 here is CASSLGAEYYNEQFF. For the CDR3, the DNA is TGTGCCAGCAGTTTGGGAGCGGAATACTACAATGAGCAGTTCTTC.

V is TRBV5-6 and J is TRBJ2-7; 10 positions match TRBD2. This CDR3 spans 14 amino acids. Trimming cost V 0 bases and J 7 bases; bases outside gene matches: 4. Germline CDR1 SGHDT, CDR2 YYEEEE. Here the CDR3 DNA reads TGTGCCAGCAGCTTGGGACTAGCGGGTGGAGAGCAGTACTTC. This gives the protein CASSLGLAGGEQYF.

V gene TRBV6-5 combines with J gene TRBJ2-1; 11 nucleotides line up with TRBD1. From germline, CDR1 is MNHEY and CDR2 SVGAGI. The CDR3 runs 15 residues. V lost 9 bases and J lost 7; bases outside the gene matches: 11. In nucleotides, the CDR3 is TGTGCCAGTGCTTGGACAGGGGGCTTGGGTAATGAGCAGTTCTTC. It encodes CASAWTGGLGNEQFF.

This clone is a singleton in its sample. V usage is TRBV11-1 and J usage is TRBJ2-7; D is possibly TRBD2 (5 bases). The CDR3 totals 13 residues. The V gene's germline CDR1 is SGHAT and CDR2 FQDESV (reference sequence). V shed 1 base and J shed 5 bases, with 9 bases lying between them. This chain's CDR3 is CASSLDRRDEQYF. The CDR3, as DNA: TGTGCCAGCAGCTTAGATCGGCGGGACGAGCAGTACTTC. Based on the CDR3 plus reference TRBV11-1 and TRBJ2-7, the full variable domain is EAEVAQSPRYKITEKSQAVAFWCDPISGHATLYWYRQILGQGPELLVQFQDESVVDDSQLPKDRFSAERLKGVDSTLKIQPAELGDSAMYLCASSLDRRDEQYFGPGTRLTVT.

CDR3 sequence (DNA): TGTGCCAGCAGCGACGACAGGGATGATGGCTACACCTTC. Its protein product is CASSDDRDDGYTF. V gene TRBV9 combines with J gene TRBJ1-2, with 7 nucleotides matching TRBD1. The CDR3 totals 13 residues. The J segment lost 6 bases and the V segment lost 3 bases, leaving 5 bases of the junction unmatched. CDR1 and CDR2 from the germline V gene are SGDLS and YYNGEE.

This clone appeared a few times. V is TRBV4-1 and J is TRBJ2-1; D is possibly TRBD2 (6 bases). Germline assignment: CDR1 MGHRA and CDR2 YSYEKL. The length of the CDR3 is 15 residues. V lost 1 base and J lost 6, with 13 bases in between. CDR3 DNA: TGCGCCAGCAGCCAAGGCGGGGCCGACTTCAATGAGCAGTTCTTC. Translation: CASSQGGADFNEQFF.

To note about this clone: Distinct nucleotide sequences in the sample also encode this CDR3. The chain couples TRBV28 to TRBJ1-2, with D perhaps TRBD1 (5 bases). V was shortened by 2 bases and J by 2 bases, with 6 bases between the two germline ends. From germline, CDR1 is MDHEN and CDR2 SYDVKM. The CDR3 totals 13 residues. The CDR3 DNA sequence: TGTGCCAGCAGTTTAAGACAGAACTATGGCTACACCTTC. Protein: CASSLRQNYGYTF.

J is TRBJ2-7 and V is TRBV6-2 or TRBV6-3; 10 bases agree with TRBD1. Germline trimming cut 0 bases from V and 4 bases from J; bases unmatched to any gene: 12. Per germline, CDR1 MNHEY and CDR2 SVGEGT. The CDR3 is made up of 18 amino acids. CDR3 nucleotides: TGTGCCAGCAGTTACTCGACAGGGGGCCAGAGCCGAAATTACGAGCAGTACTTC. Protein product: CASSYSTGGQSRNYEQYF.

This sequence joins TRBV6-4 and TRBJ2-3; weak D call: TRBD2 (6 bases). V dropped 1 base and J dropped 3 bases, with 11 bases sitting between them. Per the germline V gene, CDR1 is MRHNA and CDR2 is SNTAGT. This CDR3 contains 15 residues. The chain's CDR3 is CASSDFSGGTDTQYF. CDR3 bases: TGTGCCAGCAGTGACTTTAGCGGAGGGACAGATACGCAGTATTTT.

The CDR3 nucleotides read TGTGCCAGCAGCCAAGTTGGGGGGTTCGGCACAGATACGCAGTATTTT. Residues: CASSQVGGFGTDTQYF. This chain links TRBV14 with TRBJ2-3, with a weak D call TRBD2 (6 bases). The CDR3 is 16 residues long. V was cut by 1 base and J by 1 base, with 12 bases left in between. Germline V gives CDR1 SGHDN, CDR2 FVKESK.

The CDR3: CASSLWDRGVGTDTQYF. CDR3 bases: TGTGCCAGCAGCTTATGGGACAGGGGAGTGGGCACAGATACGCAGTATTTT. The rearrangement joins TRBV7-2 to TRBJ2-3, with 10 bases identical to TRBD1. The V gene end was trimmed by 2 bases and the J gene end by 1 base; junction bases not matched to a gene: 6. CDR3 length equals 17 residues. The germline CDR1 and CDR2 sequences are SGHTA and FQGNSA.

This clone has only one observation. The chain links TRBV18 to TRBJ1-1, with 8 positions matching TRBD1. The CDR3 runs to 14 residues. After removal of 5 bases from V and 4 bases from J, the junction contained 6 bases not matched to a gene. CDR1 KGHSH and CDR2 LQKENI come from the germline V gene. Here the CDR3 DNA reads TGTGCCAGCTCAACTACCGGGACAGGCACTGAAGCTTTCTTT. Translating it yields CASSTTGTGTEAFF.